The TCR beta chain under discussion was sequenced for a study of T cells in localized non-small cell lung cancer. Study conclusions and caveats: Of the tissues analyzed, uninvolved adjacent lung showed maximal T cell clonality, greater than tumor. Increased T cell density in blood showed an association with longer overall survival. Appearing in adjacent lung were a median roughly 59 of the top 100 tumor clones. Because sequencing included only one region (of the tumor), heterogeneity remains possible.

From germline, CDR1 is SGDLS and CDR2 YYNGEE. The CDR3 spans 14 residues. Trimming stripped 2 bases from V and 6 bases from J, with 12 bases between. A remark on this clone: Its antigen is not known.

Assay: immunoSEQ multiplex PCR; the TCRdb copy retains only in-frame clones and omits some. The table includes tens of thousands of clones, 75% to 90% detected once. The specimen comprised peripheral blood, sampled before any cancer treatment. The clonotype comes from a woman between 35 and 70 years old with stage I lung adenocarcinoma. The V call is TRBV9, the J call TRBJ2-4; tentatively, D is TRBD1 or TRBD2 (5 bases each). CDR3: CASSVGRDGNIQYF. As DNA, the CDR3 is TGTGCCAGCAGCGTGGGAAGGGACGGAAACATTCAGTACTTC.